Listed below are T cell receptor beta chains from one sample, sequenced in a study of response to subunit inactivated influenza vaccine. MiXCR, run by TCRdb on the RT-PCR reads, gives a single entry per CDR3 protein. Of about 620,000 distinct CDR3 sequences listed, 10% to 15% are singletons. Specimen: PBMCs from blood, collected on the day of vaccination. The receptors here all came from a man in his fifties or sixties who received an inactivated influenza vaccine. The CDR3 runs from the conserved cysteine through the conserved F or W. A D gene is named only where the DNA matches it firmly. Clone size, where shown, is once, few, many, or a class for clones that have expanded.

TRBJ2-1 . TRBV7-2 . TGTGCCAGCAGCGCAGAGGGGGTAGGGTCCTACAATGAGCAGTTCTTC CASSAEGVGSYNEQFF
TRBJ2-1 few TRBV5-1 . TGCGCCAGCAGCTTGGATAGTGAGGGGGTTGAGCAGTTCTTC CASSLDSEGVEQFF
TRBJ1-5 . TRBV19 . TGTGCCAGTAGTATAGACAAGGGAAGCAATCAGCCCCAGCATTTT CASSIDKGSNQPQHF
TRBJ2-5 . TRBV4-2 . TGTGCCAGCAGCCAAGAAGGAGCAGGGGTCGAGACCCAGTACTTC CASSQEGAGVETQYF
TRBJ2-2 . TRBV5-1 . TGCGCCAGCAGCTTTAACGACAAGAACACCGGGGAGCTGTTTTTT CASSFNDKNTGELFF
TRBJ2-5 . TRBV5-1 TRBD2 TGCGCCAGCAAAGGACTAGCGGGCCATCAAGAGACCCAGTACTTC CASKGLAGHQETQYF
TRBJ1-1 few TRBV12-3/TRBV12-4 . TGTGCCAGCAGCCCACCGTTTGTCCTGGGGAACACTGAAGCTTTCTTT CASSPPFVLGNTEAFF
TRBJ2-3 . TRBV11-2 . TGTGCCAGCAGCTTGGACCGACTAGTTCAGGGTACGCAGTATTTT CASSLDRLVQGTQYF
TRBJ2-1 few TRBV25-1 . TGTGCCAGCAGTCAAGAATACAATGAGCAGTTCTTC CASSQEYNEQFF
TRBJ1-6 few TRBV6-1 . TGTGCCAGCAGTCGGGACAATGGTAATTCACCCCTCCACTTT CASSRDNGNSPLHF
TRBJ2-7 . TRBV7-9 . TGTGCCAGCAGCTTCGGGTCGCAGAACACCGGGGAGCAGTACTTC CASSFGSQNTGEQYF
TRBJ2-2 medium-sized TRBV7-2 . TGTGCCAGCATCAGCGACACCGGGGAGCTGTTTTTT CASISDTGELFF
TRBJ2-5 . TRBV19 TRBD1 TGTGCCAGTAGCCCCGGGACAGGACGTCAAGAGACCCAGTACTTC CASSPGTGRQETQYF
TRBJ2-1 few TRBV27 . TGTGCCAGCAGTCCCTCCGGAGGGGTAGCTCAGTTCTTC CASSPSGGVAQFF
TRBJ1-4 . TRBV30 . TGTGCCTGGAGTAAGACGGTAACTAATGAAAAACTGTTTTTT CAWSKTVTNEKLFF
TRBJ2-7 . TRBV5-1 TRBD1 TGCGCCAGCAGTCGGACAGGGGGCCCGGTCTCCTACGAGCAGTACTTC CASSRTGGPVSYEQYF
TRBJ1-2 . TRBV5-1 . TGCGCCAGCAGCTCCGACAAAGGCTACACCTTC CASSSDKGYTF
TRBJ1-2 few TRBV4-2 . TGTGCCAGCAGCCAGGCAGGGCATGGCTACACCTTC CASSQAGHGYTF
TRBJ2-1 few TRBV18 . TGTGCCAGCTCACCTCCTGTGGCCGATGAGCAGTTCTTC CASSPPVADEQFF
TRBJ2-5 few TRBV6-2/TRBV6-3 . TGTGCCAGCAGGGGGGACATCAACCAAGAGACCCAGTACTTC CASRGDINQETQYF